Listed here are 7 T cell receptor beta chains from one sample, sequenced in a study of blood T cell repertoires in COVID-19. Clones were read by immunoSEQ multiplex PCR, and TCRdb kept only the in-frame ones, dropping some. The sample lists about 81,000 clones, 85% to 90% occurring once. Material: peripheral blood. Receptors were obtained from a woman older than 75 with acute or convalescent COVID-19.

Here the CDR3 reads CASSPGSITDTQYF. The DNA for the CDR3 is TGTGCCAGCTCCCCGGGATCGATAACAGATACGCAGTATTTT. The chain is built from TRBV18 and TRBJ2-3, with D possibly TRBD2 on 5 matching bases. The V end lost 6 bases, the J end lost 3 bases, and 13 bases lay between the germline ends. Germline V gene data show CDR1 as KGHSH and CDR2 as LQKENI. The CDR3 covers 14 residues.

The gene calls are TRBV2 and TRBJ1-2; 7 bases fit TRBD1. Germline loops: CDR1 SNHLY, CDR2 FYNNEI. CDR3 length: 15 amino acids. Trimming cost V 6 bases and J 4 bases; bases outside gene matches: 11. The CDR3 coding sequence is TGTGCCAGCAGGTCTGGACAGGTCAGCTCCTATGGCTACACCTTC. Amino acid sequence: CASRSGQVSSYGYTF.

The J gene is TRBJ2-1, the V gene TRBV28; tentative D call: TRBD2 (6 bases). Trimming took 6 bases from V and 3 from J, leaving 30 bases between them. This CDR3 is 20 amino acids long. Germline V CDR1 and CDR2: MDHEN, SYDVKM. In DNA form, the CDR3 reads TGTGCCAGCAGCCCCATAGGCGGGATGGGTAGGGGTAAAGACTACAATGAGCAGTTCTTC. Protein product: CASSPIGGMGRGKDYNEQFF.

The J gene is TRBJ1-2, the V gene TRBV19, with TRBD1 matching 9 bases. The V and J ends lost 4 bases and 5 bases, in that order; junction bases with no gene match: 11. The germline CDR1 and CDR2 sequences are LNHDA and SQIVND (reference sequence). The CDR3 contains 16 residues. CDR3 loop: CASSKTGTGSGYGYTF. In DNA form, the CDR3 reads TGTGCCAGTAGTAAAACCGGGACAGGGAGTGGATATGGCTACACCTTC.

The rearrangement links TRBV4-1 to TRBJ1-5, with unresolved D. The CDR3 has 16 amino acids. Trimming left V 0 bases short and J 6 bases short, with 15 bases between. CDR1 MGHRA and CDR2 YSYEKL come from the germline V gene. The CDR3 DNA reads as TGCGCCAGCAGCCAAGATATTGCGGGTGACGGTCAGCCCCAGCATTTT. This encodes CASSQDIAGDGQPQHF.

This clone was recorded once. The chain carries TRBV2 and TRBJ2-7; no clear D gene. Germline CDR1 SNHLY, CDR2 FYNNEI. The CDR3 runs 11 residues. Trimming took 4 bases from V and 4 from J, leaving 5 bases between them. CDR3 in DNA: TGTGCCAGCAGTGCGGTATACGAGCAGTACTTC. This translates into CASSAVYEQYF.

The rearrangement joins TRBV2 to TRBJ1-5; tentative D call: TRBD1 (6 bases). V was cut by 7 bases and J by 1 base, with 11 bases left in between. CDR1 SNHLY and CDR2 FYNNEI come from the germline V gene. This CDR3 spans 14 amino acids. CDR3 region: CASKGGGSNQPQHF. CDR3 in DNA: TGTGCCAGCAAGGGGGGGGGAAGCAATCAGCCCCAGCATTTT.